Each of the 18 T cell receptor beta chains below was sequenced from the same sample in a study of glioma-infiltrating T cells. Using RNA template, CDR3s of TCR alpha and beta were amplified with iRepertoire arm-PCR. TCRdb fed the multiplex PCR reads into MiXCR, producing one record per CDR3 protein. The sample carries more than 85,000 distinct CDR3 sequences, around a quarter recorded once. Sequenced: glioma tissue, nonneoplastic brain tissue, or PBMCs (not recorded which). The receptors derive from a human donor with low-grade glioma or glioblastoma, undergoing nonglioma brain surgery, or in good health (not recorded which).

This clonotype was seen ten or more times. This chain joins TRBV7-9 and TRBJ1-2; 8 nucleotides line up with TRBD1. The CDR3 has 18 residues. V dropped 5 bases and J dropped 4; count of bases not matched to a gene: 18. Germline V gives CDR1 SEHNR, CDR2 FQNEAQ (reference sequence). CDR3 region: CASSPGTGQAKLGYGYTF. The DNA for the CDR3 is TGTGCCAGCAGCCCCGGGACAGGCCAAGCCAAGTTGGGCTATGGCTACACCTTC.

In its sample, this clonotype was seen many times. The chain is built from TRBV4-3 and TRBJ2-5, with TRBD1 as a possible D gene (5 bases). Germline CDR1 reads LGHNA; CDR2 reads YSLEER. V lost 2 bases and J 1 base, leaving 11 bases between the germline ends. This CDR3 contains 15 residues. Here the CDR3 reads CASSQLGRIQETQYF. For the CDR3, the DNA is TGCGCCAGCAGCCAATTGGGGCGGATCCAAGAGACCCAGTACTTC.

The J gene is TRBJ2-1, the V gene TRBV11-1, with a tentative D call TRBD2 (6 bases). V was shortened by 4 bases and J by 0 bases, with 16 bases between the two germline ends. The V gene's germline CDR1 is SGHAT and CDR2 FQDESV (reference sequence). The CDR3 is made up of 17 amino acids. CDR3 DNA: TGTGCCAGCAGCTCTCCTTTGGTGCGGGACTCCTACAATGAGCAGTTCTTC. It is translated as CASSSPLVRDSYNEQFF.

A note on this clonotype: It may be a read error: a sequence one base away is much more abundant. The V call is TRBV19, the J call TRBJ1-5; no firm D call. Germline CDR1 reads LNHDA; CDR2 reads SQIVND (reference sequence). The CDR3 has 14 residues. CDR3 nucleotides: TGTGCCAATAGTACACATATGCTTAATCAGCCCCAGCATTTT. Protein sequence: CANSTHMLNQPQHF.

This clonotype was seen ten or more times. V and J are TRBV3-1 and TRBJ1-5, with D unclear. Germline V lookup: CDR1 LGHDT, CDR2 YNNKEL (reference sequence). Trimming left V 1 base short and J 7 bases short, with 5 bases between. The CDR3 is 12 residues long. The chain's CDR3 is CASSQAGQPQHF. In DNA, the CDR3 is TGTGCCAGCAGCCAAGCGGGGCAGCCCCAGCATTTT.

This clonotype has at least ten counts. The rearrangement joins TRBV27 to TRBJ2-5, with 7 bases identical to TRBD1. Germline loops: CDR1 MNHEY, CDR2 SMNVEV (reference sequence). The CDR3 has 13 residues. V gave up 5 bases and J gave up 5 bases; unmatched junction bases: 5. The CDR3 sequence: CASSHQGDETQYF. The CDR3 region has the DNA TGTGCCAGCAGTCATCAGGGGGACGAGACCCAGTACTTC.

CDR3 sequence reads: CAGAGTSGIETQYF. The CDR3 DNA is TGTGCCGGCGCCGGGACTAGCGGGATCGAGACCCAGTACTTC. The chain uses TRBV28 and TRBJ2-5; 13 nucleotides match TRBD2. The CDR3 consists of 14 residues. V trimming: 11 bases; J trimming: 5 bases; junction bases outside the gene matches: 8. Germline V CDR1 and CDR2: MDHEN, SYDVKM.

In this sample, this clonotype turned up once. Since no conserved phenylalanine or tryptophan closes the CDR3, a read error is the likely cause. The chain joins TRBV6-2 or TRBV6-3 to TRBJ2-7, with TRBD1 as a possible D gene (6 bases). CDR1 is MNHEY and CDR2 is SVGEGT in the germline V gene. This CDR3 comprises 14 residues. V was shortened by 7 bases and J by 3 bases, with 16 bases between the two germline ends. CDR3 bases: TGTGCCAGCACCCAGGGGACAAAGGTCTACGAGCAGTACTTA. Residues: CASTQGTKVYEQYL.

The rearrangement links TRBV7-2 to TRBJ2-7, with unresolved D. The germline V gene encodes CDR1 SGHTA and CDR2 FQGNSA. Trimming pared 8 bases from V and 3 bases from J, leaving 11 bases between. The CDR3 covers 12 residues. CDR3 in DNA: TGTGCCAGCGAGGCAGCACACTACGAGCAGTACTTC. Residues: CASEAAHYEQYF.

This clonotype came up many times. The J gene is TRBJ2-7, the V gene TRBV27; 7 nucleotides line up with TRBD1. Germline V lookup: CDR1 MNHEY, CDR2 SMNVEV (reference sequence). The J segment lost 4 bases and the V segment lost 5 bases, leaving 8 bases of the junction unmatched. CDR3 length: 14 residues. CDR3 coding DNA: TGTGCCAGCAGTGTACAGGGGCCGTCATACGAGCAGTACTTC. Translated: CASSVQGPSYEQYF.

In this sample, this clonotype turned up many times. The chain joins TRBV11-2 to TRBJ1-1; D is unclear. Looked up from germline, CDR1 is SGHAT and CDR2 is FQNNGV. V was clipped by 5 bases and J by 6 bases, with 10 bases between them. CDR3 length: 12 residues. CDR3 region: CASSLGAPEAFF. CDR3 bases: TGTGCCAGCAGCCTCGGAGCGCCTGAAGCTTTCTTT.

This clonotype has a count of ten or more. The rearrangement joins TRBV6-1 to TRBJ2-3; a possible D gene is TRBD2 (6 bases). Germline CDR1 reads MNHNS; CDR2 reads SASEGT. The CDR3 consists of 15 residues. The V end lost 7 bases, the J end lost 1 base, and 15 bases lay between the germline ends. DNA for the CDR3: TGTGCCAGCACCCCCGCAGGAGGGGGCACAGATACGCAGTATTTT. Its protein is CASTPAGGGTDTQYF.

In DNA form, the CDR3 reads TGCGCCAGCAGCTTGGCCCGGACAGGGTTAGAGCAGTACTTC. This codes for CASSLARTGLEQYF. The chain is built from TRBV5-1 and TRBJ2-7, with 8 nucleotides matching TRBD1. Germline V gives CDR1 SGHRS, CDR2 YFSETQ. V lost 0 bases to trimming and J lost 7 bases; unmatched junction nucleotides: 6. There are 14 residues in the CDR3.

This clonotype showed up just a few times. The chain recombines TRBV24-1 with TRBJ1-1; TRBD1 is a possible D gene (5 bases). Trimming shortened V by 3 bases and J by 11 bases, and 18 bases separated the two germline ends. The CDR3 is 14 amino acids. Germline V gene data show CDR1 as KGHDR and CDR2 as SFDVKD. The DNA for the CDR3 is TGTGCCACCAGTGATCGCGGCAGGGAAATTGGGGCTTTCTTT. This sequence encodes CATSDRGREIGAFF.

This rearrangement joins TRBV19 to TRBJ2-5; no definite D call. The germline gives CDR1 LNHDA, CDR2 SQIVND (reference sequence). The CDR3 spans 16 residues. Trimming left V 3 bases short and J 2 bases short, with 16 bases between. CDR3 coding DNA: TGTGCCAGTAGTATTGGAGTTACAAATACGCAAGAGACCCAGTACTTC. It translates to CASSIGVTNTQETQYF.

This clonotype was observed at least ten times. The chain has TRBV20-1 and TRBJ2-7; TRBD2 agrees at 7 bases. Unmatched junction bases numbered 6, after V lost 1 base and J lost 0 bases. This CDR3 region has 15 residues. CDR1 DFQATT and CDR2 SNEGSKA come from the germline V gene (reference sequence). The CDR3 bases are TGCAGTGCTAGAGTATCGCGGGGGAGCTCCTACGAGCAGTACTTC. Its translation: CSARVSRGSSYEQYF.

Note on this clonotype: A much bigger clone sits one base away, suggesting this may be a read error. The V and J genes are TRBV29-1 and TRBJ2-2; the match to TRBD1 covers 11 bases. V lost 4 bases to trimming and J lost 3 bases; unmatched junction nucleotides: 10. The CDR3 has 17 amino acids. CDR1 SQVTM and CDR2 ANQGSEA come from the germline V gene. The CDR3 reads CSVGPTSGQGDTGELFF. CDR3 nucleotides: TGCAGCGTTGGCCCGACATCGGGACAGGGGGACACCGGGGAGCTGTTTTTT.

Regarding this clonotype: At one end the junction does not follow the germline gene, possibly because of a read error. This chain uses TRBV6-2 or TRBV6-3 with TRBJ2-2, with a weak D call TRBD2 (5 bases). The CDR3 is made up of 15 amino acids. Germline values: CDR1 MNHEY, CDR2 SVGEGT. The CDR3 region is CAGSYVTTYTGELFF. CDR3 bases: TGTGCCGGCAGTTACGTGACTACCTACACCGGGGAGCTGTTTTTT.